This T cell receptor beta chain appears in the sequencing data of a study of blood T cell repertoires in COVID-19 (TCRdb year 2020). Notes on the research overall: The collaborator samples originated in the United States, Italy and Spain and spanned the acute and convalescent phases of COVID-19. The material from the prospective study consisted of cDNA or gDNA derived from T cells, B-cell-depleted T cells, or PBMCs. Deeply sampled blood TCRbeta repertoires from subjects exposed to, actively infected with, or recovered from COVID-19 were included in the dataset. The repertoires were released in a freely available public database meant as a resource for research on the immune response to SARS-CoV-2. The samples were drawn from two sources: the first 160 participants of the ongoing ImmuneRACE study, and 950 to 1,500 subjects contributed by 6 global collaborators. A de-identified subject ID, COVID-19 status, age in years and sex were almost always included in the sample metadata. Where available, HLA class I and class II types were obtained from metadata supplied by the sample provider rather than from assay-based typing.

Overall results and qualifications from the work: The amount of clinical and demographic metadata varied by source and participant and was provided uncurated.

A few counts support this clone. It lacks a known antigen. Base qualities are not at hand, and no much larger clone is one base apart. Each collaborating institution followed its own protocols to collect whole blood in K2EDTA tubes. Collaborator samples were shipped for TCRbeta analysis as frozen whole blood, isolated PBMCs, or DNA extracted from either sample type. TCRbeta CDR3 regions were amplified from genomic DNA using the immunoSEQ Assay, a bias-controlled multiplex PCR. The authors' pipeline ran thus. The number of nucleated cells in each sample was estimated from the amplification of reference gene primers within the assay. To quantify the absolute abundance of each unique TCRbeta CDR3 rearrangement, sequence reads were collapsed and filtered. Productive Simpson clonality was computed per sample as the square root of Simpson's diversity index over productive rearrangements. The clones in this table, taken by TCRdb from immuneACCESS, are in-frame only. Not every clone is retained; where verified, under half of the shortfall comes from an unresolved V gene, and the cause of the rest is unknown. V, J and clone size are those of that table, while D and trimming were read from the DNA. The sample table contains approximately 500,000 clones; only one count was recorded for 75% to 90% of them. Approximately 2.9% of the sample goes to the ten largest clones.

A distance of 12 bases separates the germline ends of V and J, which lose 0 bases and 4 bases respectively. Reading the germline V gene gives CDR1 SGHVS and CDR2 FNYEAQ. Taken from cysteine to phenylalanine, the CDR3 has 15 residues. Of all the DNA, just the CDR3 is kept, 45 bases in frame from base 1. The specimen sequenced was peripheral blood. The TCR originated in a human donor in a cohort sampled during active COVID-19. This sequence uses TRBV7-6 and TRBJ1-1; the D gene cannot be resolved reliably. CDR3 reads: CASSLAEAEGTEAFF. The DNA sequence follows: TGTGCCAGCAGCTTAGCTGAGGCAGAGGGCACTGAAGCTTTCTTT.